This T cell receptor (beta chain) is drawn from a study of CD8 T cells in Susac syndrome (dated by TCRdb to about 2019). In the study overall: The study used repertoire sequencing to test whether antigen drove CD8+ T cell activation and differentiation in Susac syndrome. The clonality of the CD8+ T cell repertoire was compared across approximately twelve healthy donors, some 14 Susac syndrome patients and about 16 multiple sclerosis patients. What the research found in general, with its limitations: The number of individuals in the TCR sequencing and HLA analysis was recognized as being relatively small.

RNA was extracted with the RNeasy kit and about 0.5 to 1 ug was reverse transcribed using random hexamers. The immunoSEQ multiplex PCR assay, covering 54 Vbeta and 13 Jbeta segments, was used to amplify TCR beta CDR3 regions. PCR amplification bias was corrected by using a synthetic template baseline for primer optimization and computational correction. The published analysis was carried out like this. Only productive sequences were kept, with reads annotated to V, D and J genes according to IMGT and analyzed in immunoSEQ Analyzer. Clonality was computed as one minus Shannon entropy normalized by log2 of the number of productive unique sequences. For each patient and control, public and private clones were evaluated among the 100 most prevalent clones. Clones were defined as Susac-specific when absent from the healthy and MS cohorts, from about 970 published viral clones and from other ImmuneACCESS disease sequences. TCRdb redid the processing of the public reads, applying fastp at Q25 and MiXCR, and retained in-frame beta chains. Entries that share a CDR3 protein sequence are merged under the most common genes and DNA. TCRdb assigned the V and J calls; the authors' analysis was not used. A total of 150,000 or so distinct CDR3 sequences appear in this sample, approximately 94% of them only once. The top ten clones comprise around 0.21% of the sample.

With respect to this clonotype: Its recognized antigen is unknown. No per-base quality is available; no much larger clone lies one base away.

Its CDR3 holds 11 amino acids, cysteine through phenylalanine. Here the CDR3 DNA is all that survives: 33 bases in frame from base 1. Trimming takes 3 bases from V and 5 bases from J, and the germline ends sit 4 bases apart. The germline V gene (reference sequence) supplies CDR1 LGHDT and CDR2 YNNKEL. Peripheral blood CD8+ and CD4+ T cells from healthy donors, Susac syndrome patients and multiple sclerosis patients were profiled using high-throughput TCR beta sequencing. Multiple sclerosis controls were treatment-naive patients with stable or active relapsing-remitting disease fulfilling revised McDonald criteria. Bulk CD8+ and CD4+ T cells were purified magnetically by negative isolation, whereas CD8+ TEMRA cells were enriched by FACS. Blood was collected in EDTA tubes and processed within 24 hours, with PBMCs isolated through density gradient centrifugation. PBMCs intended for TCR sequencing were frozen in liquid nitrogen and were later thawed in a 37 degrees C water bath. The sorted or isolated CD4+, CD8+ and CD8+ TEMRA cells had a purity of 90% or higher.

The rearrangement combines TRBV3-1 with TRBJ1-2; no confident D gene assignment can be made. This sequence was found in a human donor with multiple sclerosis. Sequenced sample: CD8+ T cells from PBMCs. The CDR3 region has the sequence CASSHHYGYTF. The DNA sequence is TGTGCCAGCAGCCACCATTATGGCTACACCTTC.